What follows are 30 T cell receptor beta chains derived from one specimen sequenced in a study of Ad26.COV2.S vaccination and SARS-CoV-2 variants. Method: immunoSEQ multiplex PCR; TCRdb's copy keeps in-frame clones and lacks some. The sample contains about 350,000 clones, approximately 90% of which appear only once. The treatment is: roughly 20 received Ad26.COV2.S at low or high dose, single or two shots; several received placebo; per-sample allocation not given. Sampling took place 63 days after the first vaccine or placebo injection. This specimen was peripheral blood, taken in a trial of Ad26.COV2.S vaccine versus placebo. These receptors were taken from a person between 18 and 60 years old who received the Ad26.COV2.S COVID-19 vaccine or a placebo.

The chain has TRBV5-1 and TRBJ2-1, with D uncertain. The germline V gene has CDR1 SGHRS and CDR2 YFSETQ. This CDR3 is 15 amino acids long. The ends were cut back, 0 bases at V and 2 bases at J, with 9 bases in the middle. CDR3 sequence (DNA): TGCGCCAGCAGCTTGGAGTTAGCACCCTACAATGAGCAGTTCTTC. Residues: CASSLELAPYNEQFF.

The chain couples TRBV3-1 (or the pseudogene TRBV3-2) to TRBJ1-3, with D possibly matching TRBD1 (5 bases). CDR1 LGHDT and CDR2 YNNKEL come from the germline V gene (reference sequence). The CDR3 has 15 residues. V dropped 1 base and J dropped 2 bases, with 9 bases sitting between them. In DNA, the CDR3 is TGTGCCAGCAGCCAAGGCGAAGGGGCTGGAAACACCATATATTTT. It translates to CASSQGEGAGNTIYF.

V and J are TRBV18 and TRBJ2-7; unclear D gene. Germline V lookup: CDR1 KGHSH, CDR2 LQKENI. There are 14 residues in the CDR3. Trimming removed 1 base at V and 2 bases at J, with 9 bases between. The CDR3 DNA is TGTGCCAGCTCACCACGCACGGGTCCCTACGAGCAGTACTTC. This encodes CASSPRTGPYEQYF.

The V call is TRBV19, the J call TRBJ2-7; D gene uncertain. Trimming pared 1 base from V and 2 bases from J, leaving 9 bases between. Germline assignment: CDR1 LNHDA and CDR2 SQIVND (reference sequence). CDR3 size: 14 residues. The CDR3 DNA reads as TGTGCCAGTAGTATAGGCAGGTCAGCCTACGAGCAGTACTTC. Its protein product is CASSIGRSAYEQYF.

The V call is TRBV6-4, the J call TRBJ2-5, with TRBD2 matching over 10 bases. V lost 6 bases to trimming and J lost 6 bases; unmatched junction nucleotides: 16. The CDR3 sequence is 17 residues long. In germline, CDR1 is MRHNA, CDR2 SNTAGT. For the CDR3, the DNA is TGTGCCAGCAGGAAAAAAAAGCGGGAGGGCCCCTGGAAGACCCAGTACTTC. It specifies CASRKKKREGPWKTQYF.

The CDR3 sequence is CASSTRDRGPEAFF. In nucleotides, the CDR3 is TGCGCCAGCAGCACCCGGGACAGGGGCCCTGAAGCTTTCTTT. The V gene is TRBV5-1, the J gene TRBJ1-1, with TRBD1 matching 10 bases. CDR1 is SGHRS and CDR2 is YFSETQ in the germline V gene. This CDR3 contains 14 residues. Unmatched junction bases numbered 6, after V lost 4 bases and J lost 6 bases.

The count of this clone is one. This chain links TRBV7-6 with TRBJ2-6; D remains unclear. This CDR3 is built from 19 residues. Germline lookup yields CDR1 SGHVS and CDR2 FNYEAQ. Deletions cut 5 bases from V and 0 bases from J, with 20 bases between. As DNA, the CDR3 is TGTGCCAGCAGCCCGGTCGGTAGGAACATCCGCTCTGGGGCCAACGTCCTGACTTTC. Its protein product is CASSPVGRNIRSGANVLTF.

The chain uses TRBV6-1 and TRBJ2-3; D is unclear. Germline V CDR1 and CDR2: MNHNS, SASEGT. Trimming stripped 2 bases from V and 7 bases from J, with 10 bases between. This CDR3 has 13 amino acids. The CDR3 is CASSESVVHTQYF. The CDR3 nucleotides read TGTGCCAGCAGTGAAAGTGTGGTTCATACGCAGTATTTT.

There are many counts of this clone. The chain carries TRBV2 and TRBJ1-6; 8 nucleotides line up with TRBD1. With V trimmed by 5 bases and J by 9 bases, 15 bases remained unmatched. The germline V gene has CDR1 SNHLY and CDR2 FYNNEI. The CDR3 loop spans 17 amino acids. The CDR3 sequence: CASSPRPGQVVFSPLHF. CDR3 DNA: TGTGCCAGCAGTCCTCGGCCGGGACAGGTGGTATTTTCACCCCTCCACTTT.

The rearrangement joins TRBV19 to TRBJ1-4, with a weak D call TRBD1 (5 bases). Germline CDR1 is LNHDA and CDR2 is SQIVND (reference sequence). V shed 8 bases and J shed 3 bases, with 10 bases lying between them. This CDR3 comprises 13 residues. The CDR3 region has the DNA TGTGCCAGTCACAGGTACTCTAATGAAAAACTGTTTTTT. Its translation is CASHRYSNEKLFF.

The V gene is TRBV11-2, the J gene TRBJ1-5, with TRBD1 as a possible D gene (5 bases). The CDR3 is 14 residues long. Germline CDR1 and CDR2: SGHAT and FQNNGV. V shed 3 bases and J shed 9 bases, with 15 bases lying between them. Here the CDR3 DNA reads TGTGCCAGCAGCTTTACAGGCGCCCCAGGGCCCCAGCATTTT. Translating gives CASSFTGAPGPQHF. Based on the CDR3 plus reference TRBV11-2 and TRBJ1-5, the full variable domain is EAGVAQSPRYKIIEKRQSVAFWCNPISGHATLYWYQQILGQGPKLLIQFQNNGVVDDSQLPKDRFSAERLKGVDSTLKIQPAKLEDSAVYLCASSFTGAPGPQHFGDGTRLSIL.

The chain has TRBV11-2 and TRBJ1-5; D unclear. The CDR3 is made up of 13 amino acids. CDR1 SGHAT and CDR2 FQNNGV come from the germline V gene. V was clipped by 5 bases and J by 4 bases, with 9 bases between them. DNA for the CDR3: TGTGCCAGCAGCCAATCCCCGAATCAGCCCCAGCATTTT. It encodes CASSQSPNQPQHF.

The genes are TRBV6-4 and TRBJ2-1; tentatively, D is TRBD2 (7 bases). CDR1 is MRHNA and CDR2 is SNTAGT in the germline V gene. This CDR3 has 15 amino acids. V was pared by 0 bases and J by 9 bases, with 15 bases between. The CDR3 loop reads CASSDSTGGGSEQFF. DNA of the CDR3: TGTGCCAGCAGTGACTCTACGGGGGGCGGATCTGAGCAGTTCTTC.

The chain links TRBV4-3 to TRBJ2-7, with TRBD1 identical over 9 bases. Trimming took 1 base from V and 5 from J; bases not matched to a gene: 15. The CDR3 has 18 amino acids. The germline gives CDR1 LGHNA, CDR2 YSLEER. CDR3 loop: CASSQGFPTQGAPHEQYF. The CDR3 DNA sequence: TGCGCCAGCAGCCAAGGTTTCCCGACACAGGGGGCCCCCCACGAGCAGTACTTC.

This chain links TRBV7-2 with TRBJ2-7; tentatively, D is TRBD2 (5 bases). CDR3 length equals 17 residues. V was pared by 3 bases and J by 2 bases, with 20 bases between. Germline-derived CDR1 and CDR2 are SGHTA and FQGNSA. The CDR3 sequence: CASSFQRAGLPTYEQYF. The CDR3 nucleotides are TGTGCCAGCAGCTTCCAAAGGGCGGGTCTCCCTACCTACGAGCAGTACTTC.

This CDR3 is CASSERVAGGTDEQFF. The CDR3 DNA reads as TGTGCCAGCAGTGAACGAGTGGCAGGGGGCACGGATGAGCAGTTCTTC. The chain joins TRBV6-1 to TRBJ2-1; 8 bases map to TRBD1. Trimming at V came to 2 bases and at J to 8 bases, leaving 11 bases not matched to a gene. Germline CDR1 and CDR2: MNHNS and SASEGT. This CDR3 region has 16 residues.

This sequence joins TRBV12-3 or TRBV12-4 and TRBJ1-4; 7 bases are shared with TRBD1. The trim removed 6 bases at V and 6 bases at J, leaving 4 bases unmatched. The CDR3 is made up of 13 amino acids. The CDR3 protein is CASRRQGDEKLFF. CDR3 DNA sequence: TGTGCCAGCAGGAGACAGGGAGATGAAAAACTGTTTTTT.

This clone was observed once. V usage is TRBV6-5 and J usage is TRBJ1-4; a possible D gene is TRBD1 (5 bases). Trimming left V 3 bases short and J 7 bases short, with 15 bases between. This CDR3 spans 15 amino acids. Germline V gene data show CDR1 as MNHEY and CDR2 as SVGAGI. CDR3 DNA: TGTGCCAGCAGTTATCGAGGGACGATAAGTGAAAAACTGTTTTTT. This encodes CASSYRGTISEKLFF.

DNA of the CDR3: TGTGCCAGCAGCCCCGATGTCCGATTGAACACTGAAGCTTTCTTT. As protein: CASSPDVRLNTEAFF. The chain is built from TRBV6-2 or TRBV6-3 and TRBJ1-1; D gene ambiguous. This CDR3 comprises 15 residues. Germline CDR1 reads MNHEY; CDR2 reads SVGEGT. Trimming pared 6 bases from V and 0 bases from J, leaving 14 bases between.

CDR3: CATSGLVANQPQHF. The CDR3 region has the DNA TGCGCCACCTCAGGGTTGGTAGCAAATCAGCCCCAGCATTTT. The chain uses TRBV10-2 and TRBJ1-5; the D gene is possibly TRBD1 (5 bases). From germline, CDR1 is WSHSY and CDR2 SAAADI. V was cut by 10 bases and J by 4 bases, with 17 bases left in between. This CDR3 has 14 amino acids.

The V and J genes are TRBV11-2 and TRBJ2-7; D is unclear. CDR1 and CDR2 from the germline V gene are SGHAT and FQNNGV. This CDR3 comprises 11 residues. V was clipped by 6 bases and J by 3 bases, with 6 bases between them. Here the CDR3 reads CASRNNYEQYF. The CDR3, as DNA: TGTGCCAGCAGAAACAACTACGAGCAGTACTTC.

This chain joins TRBV24-1 and TRBJ2-1; D unresolved. This CDR3 has 17 residues. Trimming took 2 bases from V and 6 from J, leaving 19 bases between them. Germline V lookup: CDR1 KGHDR, CDR2 SFDVKD. CDR3: CATSDWIEGPLCNEQFF. The CDR3 nucleotides read TGTGCCACCAGTGATTGGATTGAAGGGCCCCTTTGCAATGAGCAGTTCTTC.

J is TRBJ1-2 and V is TRBV6-5, with TRBD1 as a possible D gene (5 bases). The germline V gene encodes CDR1 MNHEY and CDR2 SVGAGI. V lost 8 bases to trimming and J lost 4 bases, with 11 bases between them. The CDR3 consists of 12 residues. CDR3 residues: CASASGSYGYTF. The CDR3 DNA follows: TGTGCCAGCGCTTCAGGGAGCTATGGCTACACCTTC.

This rearrangement joins TRBV6-2 or TRBV6-3 to TRBJ2-5, with TRBD2 identical over 7 bases. CDR1 is MNHEY, CDR2 SVGEGT, per germline. V lost 0 bases, J lost 4 bases, and 20 bases stayed unmatched. The CDR3 covers 20 residues. In nucleotides, the CDR3 is TGTGCCAGCAGTTACTCCACCCGCCGGGCTAGCGGTCACCACCGAGAGACCCAGTACTTC. Amino acid sequence: CASSYSTRRASGHHRETQYF.

This sequence joins TRBV6-6 and TRBJ2-7, with 8 nucleotides matching TRBD1. V dropped 5 bases and J dropped 4; count of bases not matched to a gene: 22. The CDR3 contains 19 residues. The germline V gene has CDR1 MNHNY and CDR2 SVGAGI (reference sequence). CDR3 nucleotides: TGTGCCAGCAGTCGGGGCGACAGCAGTTACTCGGGACAGGTATACGAGCAGTACTTC. Residues: CASSRGDSSYSGQVYEQYF.

The genes are TRBV5-8 and TRBJ1-1, with D unclear. The CDR3 totals 11 residues. V was shortened by 5 bases and J by 11 bases, with 13 bases between the two germline ends. From germline, CDR1 is SGHTS and CDR2 YDEGEE. CDR3 sequence (DNA): TGTGCCAGCAGTCACCCGCCGGGGGCTTTCTTT. Its protein is CASSHPPGAFF.

The chain is built from TRBV6-6 and TRBJ1-6; 7 bases align to TRBD1. This CDR3 region has 11 residues. Trimming cost V 8 bases and J 9 bases; bases outside gene matches: 1. In germline, CDR1 is MNHNY, CDR2 SVGAGI (reference sequence). CDR3 DNA sequence: TGTGCCAGCCGGGACAGTTCACCCCTCCACTTT. It encodes CASRDSSPLHF.

The chain has TRBV7-9 and TRBJ1-4; the D is unclear. The CDR3 loop spans 12 amino acids. CDR1 and CDR2 from the germline V gene are SEHNR and FQNEAQ (reference sequence). Trimming stripped 5 bases from V and 8 bases from J, with 9 bases between. Here the CDR3 DNA reads TGTGCCAGCAGCCCTGGGTGGGAAAAACTGTTTTTT. It yields the protein CASSPGWEKLFF.

This clone showed up just a few times. The V gene is TRBV13, the J gene TRBJ1-2; D possibly corresponds to TRBD1 (6 bases). This CDR3 spans 13 amino acids. The germline CDR1 and CDR2 sequences are PRHDT and FYEKMQ (reference sequence). V lost 4 bases, J lost 4 bases, and 10 bases lay in between. Written as DNA, the CDR3 is TGTGCCAGCAGCTCAGGACAGTTCTATGGCTACACCTTC. Amino acid sequence: CASSSGQFYGYTF.

The genes are TRBV9 and TRBJ2-7; D not certain. Trimming pared 3 bases from V and 3 bases from J, leaving 16 bases between. Germline loops: CDR1 SGDLS, CDR2 YYNGEE. The CDR3 runs 15 residues. The CDR3 DNA sequence: TGTGCCAGCAGCGAAATCGCGTCGAAAGACTACGAGCAGTACTTC. Its translation is CASSEIASKDYEQYF.